The source of this T cell receptor (beta chain) is a study of CD8+ T cells in alopecia areata. This CDR3 region has 16 residues. Germline CDR1 reads LGHNA; CDR2 reads YNFKEQ. J gave up 4 bases and V 4 bases, and 11 bases lay outside the gene matches. Once RNA had been extracted, it was reverse transcribed into cDNA to act as the sequencing template. Using immunoSEQ multiplex PCR, the repertoire was profiled, and TCRdb retains in-frame clones only, with some absent. Here the sample spans approximately 190,000 clones, 58% being singletons. A few counts support this clone. Treatment: oral pan-JAK inhibitor, 5-10 mg twice daily.

The sequence came from a human donor with alopecia areata. Sample: CD4+ T cells sorted from blood, taken at week 24, from a patient treated with tofacitinib. The gene calls are TRBV4-2 and TRBJ2-3; the match to TRBD1 covers 7 bases. The CDR3 reads CASSLPWGQRSDTQYF. Written as DNA, the CDR3 is TGTGCCAGCAGCCTACCTTGGGGACAGAGATCAGATACGCAGTATTTT.